The rows below give T cell receptor beta chains drawn from one sample of a study of T cell responses to AZD1222 COVID-19 vaccine. Using immunoSEQ multiplex PCR, the repertoire was profiled, and TCRdb retains in-frame clones only, with some absent. Here the sample spans some 42,000 clones, roughly 88% being singletons. Sequenced here: peripheral blood, sampled 28 days after the second AZD1222 dose. The receptors come from an adult who received the AZD1222 COVID-19 vaccine. The CDR3 runs from the conserved cysteine through the conserved F or W. Each record gives: V gene, J gene, clone size, D gene, CDR3 protein, CDR3 DNA. The D gene is left open where the match is weak. Clone size is stated in some rows and not others, as once, few, many or a class when expanded.

TRBV20-1	TRBJ2-1	NA	NA	CSASIREQFF	TGCAGTGCTAGCATTCGAGAGCAGTTCTTC
TRBV5-1	TRBJ2-6	NA	NA	CASSWGVDTSGANVLTF	TGCGCCAGCAGCTGGGGGGTAGATACCTCTGGGGCCAACGTCCTGACTTTC
TRBV3-1/TRBV3-2	TRBJ2-7	NA	NA	CASSQTPGTAGEQYF	TGTGCCAGCAGCCAAACACCCGGGACGGCGGGCGAGCAGTACTTC
TRBV6-5	TRBJ2-1	NA	TRBD1	CASSYSIIRGQGQFF	TGTGCCAGCAGTTACTCGATTATTAGGGGACAGGGGCAGTTCTTC
TRBV15	TRBJ2-4	NA	NA	CATSFHRDALYF	TGTGCCACCAGCTTTCACAGGGACGCATTATACTTC
TRBV5-1	TRBJ2-3	NA	NA	CASRGDSADTQYF	TGCGCCAGCAGAGGGGATTCCGCAGATACGCAGTATTTT
TRBV3-1/TRBV3-2	TRBJ2-7	NA	NA	CASSQLSSYEQYF	TGTGCCAGCAGCCAACTCTCTTCCTACGAGCAGTACTTC
TRBV6-5	TRBJ1-1	NA	TRBD1	CATLRGVGTEAFF	TGTGCCACCCTCAGGGGGGTGGGGACTGAAGCTTTCTTT
TRBV4-1	TRBJ1-4	NA	TRBD1	CASSPQQGAWEKLFF	TGCGCCAGCAGCCCGCAACAGGGGGCTTGGGAAAAACTGTTTTTT
TRBV30	TRBJ1-6	NA	NA	CAWRGPNYYNSPLHF	TGTGCCTGGAGGGGGCCCAACTATTATAATTCACCCCTCCACTTT
TRBV28	TRBJ2-7	few	TRBD1	CASSPAGTGGRYEQYF	TGTGCCAGCAGCCCAGCCGGGACAGGGGGCCGTTACGAGCAGTACTTC
TRBV5-1	TRBJ1-1	once	NA	CASSPGTMNTEAFF	TGCGCCAGCAGCCCGGGGACAATGAACACTGAAGCTTTCTTT
TRBV5-1	TRBJ2-4	NA	NA	CASSLATLGNIQYF	TGCGCCAGCAGCTTGGCGACGTTGGGCAACATTCAGTACTTC
TRBV7-9	TRBJ2-7	NA	NA	CASSLVGGTYEQYF	TGTGCCAGCAGCTTAGTGGGGGGAACCTACGAGCAGTACTTC
TRBV2	TRBJ1-1	NA	TRBD1	CASSDLTGEGSEAFF	TGTGCCAGCAGTGATTTAACAGGGGAAGGCTCTGAAGCTTTCTTT
TRBV5-1	TRBJ2-7	NA	NA	CASSYSPVDYEQYF	TGCGCCAGCAGTTACTCGCCGGTAGACTACGAGCAGTACTTC
TRBV23-1	TRBJ1-1	once	TRBD1	CASSQKSGQMNTEAFF	TGCGCCAGCAGTCAAAAATCGGGACAGATGAACACTGAAGCTTTCTTT
TRBV6-5	TRBJ2-3	NA	NA	CASSYSGAGTDTQYF	TGTGCCAGCAGTTACTCAGGAGCAGGCACAGATACGCAGTATTTT
TRBV5-6	TRBJ1-2	few	NA	CASSLTVGYGYTF	TGTGCCAGCAGCTTAACAGTCGGCTATGGCTACACCTTC
TRBV7-9	TRBJ1-2	NA	TRBD1	CASSLGGTGKDGYTF	TGTGCCAGCAGCTTAGGGGGGACAGGGAAAGATGGCTACACCTTC
TRBV27	TRBJ1-4	NA	NA	CASSWGYGSTNEKLFF	TGTGCCAGCAGTTGGGGGTATGGGTCAACTAATGAAAAACTGTTTTTT
TRBV19	TRBJ1-5	NA	NA	CASSIRGKSNQPQHF	TGTGCCAGTAGTATTAGGGGGAAGAGCAATCAGCCCCAGCATTTT
TRBV28	TRBJ2-5	NA	TRBD1	CASSLGDRGWETQYF	TGTGCCAGCAGTTTAGGCGACAGGGGTTGGGAGACCCAGTACTTC
TRBV28	TRBJ1-4	medium-sized	TRBD1	CASEGAEKLFF	TGTGCCAGCGAGGGGGCTGAAAAACTGTTTTTT
TRBV25-1	TRBJ1-3	NA	NA	CASSIGDTIYF	TGTGCCAGCAGTATAGGGGACACCATATATTTT
TRBV11-2	TRBJ2-7	few	TRBD1	CASSADRGNRYEQYF	TGTGCCAGCAGCGCCGACAGGGGTAACCGCTACGAGCAGTACTTC
TRBV4-2	TRBJ1-2	NA	TRBD1	CASSQGTGHGYTF	TGTGCCAGCAGCCAAGGGACAGGGCATGGCTACACCTTC
TRBV5-1	TRBJ2-6	NA	NA	CASSRPGPGANVLTF	TGCGCCAGCAGCCGCCCAGGGCCTGGGGCCAACGTCCTGACTTTC
TRBV5-1	TRBJ1-1	NA	NA	CASSLDGRSNTEAFF	TGCGCCAGCAGCTTGGACGGCAGATCGAACACTGAAGCTTTCTTT
TRBV19	TRBJ1-6	few	TRBD1	CASSAGRDRGPKLHF	TGTGCCAGTAGTGCGGGCCGGGACAGGGGACCAAAGCTCCACTTT
TRBV10-3	TRBJ1-1	NA	NA	CAISEFDTEAFF	TGTGCCATCAGTGAGTTTGATACTGAAGCTTTCTTT
TRBV5-1	TRBJ2-6	NA	NA	CASSWTALRSGANVLTF	TGCGCCAGCAGCTGGACAGCTTTGCGCTCTGGGGCCAACGTCCTGACTTTC
TRBV6-5	TRBJ1-2	NA	TRBD1	CASSFNSGTGGPGYTF	TGTGCCAGCAGTTTCAACTCCGGGACAGGGGGCCCTGGCTACACCTTC
TRBV7-8	TRBJ1-5	NA	TRBD1	CASSPGGLEGQAQHF	TGTGCCAGCAGCCCAGGGGGCCTGGAGGGTCAAGCCCAGCATTTT